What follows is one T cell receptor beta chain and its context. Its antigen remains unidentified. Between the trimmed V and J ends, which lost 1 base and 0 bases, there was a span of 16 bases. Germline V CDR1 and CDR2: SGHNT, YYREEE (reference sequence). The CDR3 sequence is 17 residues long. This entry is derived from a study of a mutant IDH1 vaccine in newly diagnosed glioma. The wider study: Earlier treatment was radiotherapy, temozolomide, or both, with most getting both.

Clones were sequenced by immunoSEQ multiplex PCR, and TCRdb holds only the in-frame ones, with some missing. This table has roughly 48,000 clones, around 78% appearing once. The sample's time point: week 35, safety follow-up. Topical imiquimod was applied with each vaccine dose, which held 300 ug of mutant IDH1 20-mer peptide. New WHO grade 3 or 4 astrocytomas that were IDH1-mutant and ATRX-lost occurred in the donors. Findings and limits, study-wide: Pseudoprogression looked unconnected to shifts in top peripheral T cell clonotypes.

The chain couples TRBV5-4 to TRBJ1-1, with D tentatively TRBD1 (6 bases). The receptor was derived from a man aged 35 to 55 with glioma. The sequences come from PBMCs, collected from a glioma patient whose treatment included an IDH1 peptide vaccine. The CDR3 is CASSLLAGGGVNTEAFF. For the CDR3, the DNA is TGTGCCAGCAGCTTGTTGGCGGGGGGCGGCGTGAACACTGAAGCTTTCTTT.